This passage covers 26 T cell receptor beta chains from one sample sequenced in a study of post-analysis software for immune sequencing data. Findings and caveats of the study: When patients were compared with controls, a handful of TRBV segments were more frequent, TRBV5-6, TRBV5-1 and TRBV20-1 among them.

Unique molecular identifiers were present in the TCR beta cDNA libraries. TCRdb fed the PCR reads into MiXCR, producing one record per CDR3 protein. Of hundreds of thousands of distinct CDR3 sequences listed, more than 50% were seen once; the top ten hold around 10%. No cognate antigen is known for these TCRs. Sequenced material: blood. The origin of the receptors is a girl aged 2 to 10 with multiple sclerosis.

This clonotype was found once. The chain uses TRBV25-1 and TRBJ2-1; 8 nucleotides agree with TRBD2. Germline V gene sequence: CDR1 MGHDK, CDR2 SYGVNS. V was clipped by 11 bases and J by 6 bases; unmatched bases: 9. The CDR3 is 13 amino acids. CDR3 amino acids: CAGSGTSSNEQFF. DNA for the CDR3: TGTGCCGGGTCCGGGACTAGTAGCAATGAGCAGTTCTTC.

This clonotype was seen a few times. V is TRBV9 and J is TRBJ2-3; D unclear. Germline lookup yields CDR1 SGDLS and CDR2 YYNGEE. CDR3 length: 16 residues. The germline V and J ends were trimmed by 0 bases and 2 bases, with 13 bases remaining between them. The CDR3 sequence: CASSVGGSSVTDTQYF. DNA of the CDR3: TGTGCCAGCAGCGTAGGAGGCAGTTCTGTCACAGATACGCAGTATTTT.

In this sample, this clonotype turned up a few times. The chain employs TRBV5-1 and TRBJ2-7; D call uncertain. V lost 4 bases and J 3 bases, leaving 23 bases between the germline ends. CDR1 is SGHRS and CDR2 is YFSETQ in the germline V gene. The CDR3 loop spans 17 amino acids. The CDR3 loop is CASSHPRPWLENYEQYF. The CDR3 bases are TGCGCCAGCAGCCACCCCAGACCGTGGCTAGAGAACTACGAGCAGTACTTC.

The gene calls are TRBV7-9 and TRBJ2-5; the match to TRBD2 covers 10 bases. The DNA end is more similar to TRBJ2-7, so the J call may be wrong. Germline CDR1 reads SEHNR; CDR2 reads FQNEAQ (reference sequence). The CDR3 runs 15 residues. CDR3 loop: CASSSSGGYNYEQYF. As DNA, the CDR3 is TGTGCCAGCAGCTCTAGCGGGGGTTATAACTACGAGCAGTACTTC.

The gene calls are TRBV24-1 and TRBJ1-2, with TRBD1 as a possible D gene (6 bases). V lost 3 bases and J lost 0, with 16 bases in between. The CDR3 extends over 17 amino acids. Per the germline V gene, CDR1 is KGHDR and CDR2 is SFDVKD. The CDR3 spells CATSDGRRGAPNYGYTF. The DNA of the CDR3 is TGTGCCACCAGTGATGGAAGAAGGGGGGCACCTAACTATGGCTACACCTTC.

In this sample, this clonotype turned up a few times. This chain connects TRBV9 to TRBJ2-3, with TRBD1 matching 7 bases. The J segment lost 5 bases and the V segment lost 4 bases, leaving 10 bases of the junction unmatched. The length of the CDR3 is 15 residues. Germline CDR1 and CDR2: SGDLS and YYNGEE. The CDR3 bases are TGTGCCAGCAGCCCCCGCCGGACAGGCGGAGATACGCAGTATTTT. As protein: CASSPRRTGGDTQYF.

This chain joins TRBV12-3 or TRBV12-4 and TRBJ2-4; 7 bases fit TRBD1. Unmatched junction bases numbered 10, after V lost 5 bases and J lost 0 bases. This CDR3 has 17 amino acids. Here the CDR3 reads CASSPWGTVLAKNIQYF. The DNA for the CDR3 is TGTGCCAGCAGTCCCTGGGGGACAGTTCTAGCCAAAAACATTCAGTACTTC.

This sequence joins TRBV7-9 and TRBJ2-1, with 7 nucleotides matching TRBD2. This CDR3 has 15 amino acids. In germline, CDR1 is SEHNR, CDR2 FQNEAQ (reference sequence). The V gene end was trimmed by 11 bases and the J gene end by 7 bases; junction bases not matched to a gene: 17. This CDR3 is CAAEGQAGIPNEQFF. DNA of the CDR3: TGTGCCGCGGAGGGGCAAGCGGGAATTCCGAATGAGCAGTTCTTC.

This chain links TRBV9 with TRBJ2-1, with D possibly TRBD2 on 5 matching bases. This CDR3 region has 14 residues. V was clipped by 0 bases and J by 10 bases, with 14 bases between them. The germline V gene encodes CDR1 SGDLS and CDR2 YYNGEE. The CDR3 DNA reads as TGTGCCAGCAGCGTAGATGGCCGTCGCGGGGAGCAGTTCTTC. This gives the protein CASSVDGRRGEQFF.

The V and J genes are TRBV7-2 and TRBJ1-2; D is ambiguous. The CDR3 loop spans 14 amino acids. Germline-derived CDR1 and CDR2 are SGHTA and FQGNSA. Trimming cost V 3 bases and J 8 bases, with 16 bases left between them. In nucleotides, the CDR3 is TGTGCCAGCAGCTTGGGAGGGCCTGCGGGAGGCTACACCTTC. Translating it yields CASSLGGPAGGYTF.

V gene TRBV20-1 combines with J gene TRBJ2-3; 11 nucleotides match TRBD1. The CDR3 length is 14 residues. Unmatched junction bases numbered 3, after V lost 3 bases and J lost 4 bases. Germline assignment: CDR1 DFQATT and CDR2 SNEGSKA (reference sequence). This chain's CDR3 is CSARGGQGADTQYF. The CDR3, as DNA: TGCAGTGCTAGGGGGGGACAGGGGGCAGATACGCAGTATTTT.

This rearrangement joins TRBV7-9 to TRBJ2-5, with D tentatively TRBD1 (6 bases). Trimming took off 4 bases at V and 2 bases at J, with 17 bases between the two ends. The CDR3 spans 16 residues. CDR1 SEHNR and CDR2 FQNEAQ come from the germline V gene (reference sequence). The CDR3 spells CASSSATQGLQETQYF. The CDR3 DNA follows: TGTGCCAGCAGCTCCGCGACTCAGGGGCTACAAGAGACCCAGTACTTC.

V is TRBV7-2 and J is TRBJ2-5; TRBD2 matches 15 bases. The junction had 5 bases not matched to a gene; V was cut back by 1 base and J by 11 bases. Germline V gene data show CDR1 as SGHTA and CDR2 as FQGNSA. This CDR3 region has 15 residues. CDR3 region: CASSLGGLAGGSQYF. For the CDR3, the DNA is TGTGCCAGCAGCTTAGGTGGACTAGCGGGAGGGTCACAGTACTTC.

V usage is TRBV29-1 and J usage is TRBJ1-1; no reliable D call. V lost 2 bases to trimming and J lost 0 bases, with 10 bases between them. The CDR3 has 14 amino acids. The germline V gene encodes CDR1 SQVTM and CDR2 ANQGSEA. The CDR3 bases are TGCAGCGTTGAACGCGAGCGGATGAACACTGAAGCTTTCTTT. The encoded protein is CSVERERMNTEAFF.

This clonotype was detected a few times. The V gene is TRBV29-1, the J gene TRBJ2-3; TRBD2 might be the D (6 bases). The V end was cut by 5 bases, the J end by 4 bases, with 10 bases between. Germline V lookup: CDR1 SQVTM, CDR2 ANQGSEA. The CDR3 loop spans 12 amino acids. The CDR3 loop reads CSVYWRADTQYF. CDR3 nucleotide sequence: TGCAGCGTTTATTGGAGGGCAGATACGCAGTATTTT.

The V and J genes are TRBV20-1 and TRBJ2-7; 7 nucleotides agree with TRBD2. Germline loops: CDR1 DFQATT, CDR2 SNEGSKA (reference sequence). The CDR3 covers 15 residues. Trimming cost V 4 bases and J 6 bases; bases outside gene matches: 15. The CDR3 loop is CSATTSEGLTFEQYF. In nucleotides, the CDR3 is TGCAGTGCTACTACTAGCGAGGGGCTTACGTTCGAGCAGTACTTC.

The chain employs TRBV29-1 and TRBJ1-1, with TRBD1 matching 8 bases. The V segment lost 7 bases and the J segment 0 bases; nucleotides outside the gene matches: 7. The germline gives CDR1 SQVTM, CDR2 ANQGSEA. The CDR3 extends over 14 amino acids. The CDR3 DNA is TGCAGCGCCGATAGGACAGGGATGAACACTGAAGCTTTCTTT. This codes for CSADRTGMNTEAFF.

The genes are TRBV6-4 and TRBJ2-1; 7 bases match TRBD2. The germline V gene encodes CDR1 MRHNA and CDR2 SNTAGT. The length of the CDR3 is 15 residues. Trimming removed 5 bases from V and 7 bases from J; junction bases left unmatched: 11. The CDR3 region is CASSRLTSSVNEQFF. CDR3 in DNA: TGTGCCAGCAGTCGACTGACTAGCTCTGTGAATGAGCAGTTCTTC.

The chain joins TRBV12-3 or TRBV12-4 to TRBJ1-4, with unresolved D. V was trimmed by 7 bases and J by 4 bases, leaving 13 bases between them. The CDR3 totals 14 residues. Written as DNA, the CDR3 is TGTGCCAGCACCCAATCGGTCTTTAATGAAAAACTGTTTTTT. Translating it yields CASTQSVFNEKLFF.

To note about this clonotype: At one end, the junction sequence differs from germline, possibly due to a read error. The genes are TRBV5-5 and TRBJ2-6; 7 positions agree with TRBD1. Germline V gene data show CDR1 as SGHKS and CDR2 as YYEKEE (reference sequence). The CDR3 runs 15 residues. The CDR3 DNA is TGTGCCAGCAGCCTAGGGGGCATAGGGGCCAACGTCCGGACTTTC. Protein sequence: CASSLGGIGANVRTF.

The genes are TRBV15 and TRBJ2-3, with D perhaps matching TRBD1 (5 bases). The V end was cut by 3 bases, the J end by 0 bases, with 16 bases between. This CDR3 has 17 amino acids. The germline gives CDR1 LNHNV, CDR2 YYDKDF (reference sequence). CDR3 loop: CATSSGVGQTSTDTQYF. The CDR3, as DNA: TGTGCCACCAGCAGCGGTGTAGGACAAACTAGCACAGATACGCAGTATTTT.

This clonotype was picked up one time. This rearrangement joins TRBV6-1 to TRBJ2-7; D uncertain. Trimming removed 2 bases at V and 6 bases at J, with 8 bases between. The V gene's germline CDR1 is MNHNS and CDR2 SASEGT. The CDR3 sequence is 12 residues long. As DNA, the CDR3 is TGTGCCAGCAGTGAACTAGAACGCGAGCAGTACTTC. Translation: CASSELEREQYF.

The sample holds a few counts of this clonotype. Mismatch with germline at one junction end may stem from a read error. The gene calls are TRBV24-1 and TRBJ2-3; D is ambiguous. CDR3 length: 12 amino acids. In germline, CDR1 is KGHDR, CDR2 SFDVKD. This chain's CDR3 is CATTDSTDTQYF. The CDR3 DNA follows: TGTGCCACCACTGATAGCACAGATACGCAGTATTTT.

CDR3 loop: CASRRSGAGKTDEQYF. CDR3 in DNA: TGTGCCAGCAGACGGTCAGGAGCGGGAAAAACGGACGAGCAGTACTTC. The rearrangement links TRBV28 to TRBJ2-7; the match to TRBD2 covers 7 bases. There are 16 residues in the CDR3. The germline V gene has CDR1 MDHEN and CDR2 SYDVKM. The V gene end was trimmed by 6 bases and the J gene end by 5 bases; junction bases not matched to a gene: 16.

V gene TRBV13 combines with J gene TRBJ1-2; TRBD1 might be the D (6 bases). Germline CDR1 reads PRHDT; CDR2 reads FYEKMQ (reference sequence). The CDR3 is made up of 13 amino acids. Trimming shortened V by 3 bases and J by 4 bases, and 9 bases separated the two germline ends. In DNA form, the CDR3 reads TGTGCCAGCAGCTTCAGGGGCTCCTATGGCTACACCTTC. This translates into CASSFRGSYGYTF.

The J gene is TRBJ2-2, the V gene TRBV18, with D unclear. CDR1 KGHSH and CDR2 LQKENI come from the germline V gene. The CDR3 length is 13 residues. Trimming stripped 6 bases from V and 8 bases from J, with 13 bases between. Here the CDR3 DNA reads TGTGCCAGCTCTCTAGACGCCGTGGGGGAGCTGTTTTTT. Encoded protein: CASSLDAVGELFF.